This T cell receptor beta chain was captured in a study of T-cell memory formation after mild COVID-19. Across the study: Largely donor-specific TCR clusters were found. Study observations and caveats: That cross-reactive memory joined was suggested by some responding clones appearing in pre-infection memory.

Amplification by 5'RACE using constant-segment primers produced TCR alpha and TCR beta cDNA libraries that carried sample barcodes and UMIs. TCRdb itself ran the 5' RACE reads through MiXCR, one entry per CDR3 protein. The sample shows 65,000 to 95,000 distinct CDR3 sequences, around 13% of them seen only once. Germline-derived CDR1 and CDR2 are MGHRA and YSYEKL. CDR3 size: 15 residues. Between the trimmed V and J ends, which lost 4 bases and 7 bases, there was a span of 17 bases. On this clonotype itself: Its cognate antigen is unknown.

The source material was PBMCs or a T cell subset sorted from them (not recorded which). The chain links TRBV4-1 to TRBJ2-1; D perhaps matches TRBD1 (6 bases). The sequence derives from a man aged 18 to 35 who had mild COVID-19 (a few samples of this study predate the infection). Cell type and time point are not known. CDR3 sequence (DNA): TGCGCCAGCAGCCCGGTCCCTACAGGGTTTAATGAGCAGTTCTTC. Amino acid sequence: CASSPVPTGFNEQFF.